Shown below are 9 T cell receptor beta chains from a single sample sequenced in a study of T cells in Graves' hyperthyroidism and ophthalmopathy. There were TCR beta CDR3 regions amplified from RNA transcripts. RT-PCR in the first round (using the HTBI primer set) targeted the TCR CDR3. TCRdb processed the multiplex PCR reads anew with MiXCR; each CDR3 protein has one entry. The data hold a few hundred thousand distinct CDR3 sequences, with 15% to 17% observed a single time. Input material: blood. The receptor set was obtained from a woman aged 25 to 39 with Graves' hyperthyroidism.

This clonotype has more than one count but fewer than ten. The chain links TRBV29-1 to TRBJ2-2; D call uncertain. The V gene lost 4 bases and the J gene lost 0 bases, with 6 bases spanning the gap. Germline values: CDR1 SQVTM, CDR2 ANQGSEA. This CDR3 spans 13 amino acids. CDR3 residues: CSVVVTNTGELFF. Here the CDR3 DNA reads TGCAGCGTTGTCGTTACGAACACCGGGGAGCTGTTTTTT.

This clonotype was counted many times. This chain connects TRBV27 to TRBJ2-1; D is perhaps TRBD1 or TRBD2 (5 bases each). Germline loops: CDR1 MNHEY, CDR2 SMNVEV (reference sequence). The CDR3 has 14 residues. Trimming left V 7 bases short and J 7 bases short, with 17 bases between. Here the CDR3 DNA reads TGTGCCAGCAAGGGGCTAGCTCTCCGGAATGAGCAGTTCTTC. Its translation is CASKGLALRNEQFF.

At least ten counts were recorded for this clonotype. The rearrangement uses TRBV12-5 and TRBJ1-5; D is unclear. Per the germline V gene, CDR1 is LGHNT and CDR2 is FRNRAP. The CDR3 sequence is 16 residues long. V lost 0 bases and J lost 0, with 9 bases in between. The CDR3 DNA follows: TGTGCTAGTGGTTTGGTATCCGCTCATAGCAATCAGCCCCAGCATTTT. Translation gives CASGLVSAHSNQPQHF.

The chain employs TRBV10-1 and TRBJ2-7; 7 positions agree with TRBD1. The CDR3 is 14 residues long. Germline assignment: CDR1 WNHNN and CDR2 SYGVQD (reference sequence). Germline trimming cut 4 bases from V and 7 bases from J; bases unmatched to any gene: 10. The CDR3 nucleotides are TGCGCCAGCAGTGGTAAGACAGGGTTGGAGGAGCAGTACTTC. As protein: CASSGKTGLEEQYF.

In the case of this clonotype: A much larger clone differs by one base, so this may be a read error. The chain combines TRBV4-1 with TRBJ1-1, with a tentative D call TRBD1 (5 bases). CDR3 length: 15 amino acids. CDR1 MGHRA and CDR2 YSYEKL come from the germline V gene. The CDR3 DNA reads TGCGCCAGCAGCCAAGATGGGACCGTGAAAACTGAAACTTTCTTT. This gives the protein CASSQDGTVKTETFF.

J is TRBJ2-3 and V is TRBV14; 10 bases map to TRBD2. With 5 bases clipped from V and 1 base from J, the junction kept 9 bases outside the gene matches. The CDR3 consists of 17 residues. Germline V gene data show CDR1 as SGHDN and CDR2 as FVKESK. DNA of the CDR3: TGTGCCAGCAGCTCTAGACGGACTAGCGGAGGCACAGATACGCAGTATTTT. Translated: CASSSRRTSGGTDTQYF. The full variable domain, completed using reference TRBV14 and TRBJ2-3, is EAGVTQFPSHSVIEKGQTVTLRCDPISGHDNLYWYRRVMGKEIKFLLHFVKESKQDESGMPNNRFLAERTGGTYSTLKVQPAELEDSGVYFCASSSRRTSGGTDTQYFGPGTRLTVL.

This clonotype appeared many times. The rearrangement links TRBV11-2 to TRBJ2-1, with TRBD1 matching 9 bases. This CDR3 is 16 amino acids long. Germline lookup yields CDR1 SGHAT and CDR2 FQNNGV. Trimming removed 4 bases from V and 6 bases from J; junction bases left unmatched: 10. The chain's CDR3 is CASSSNRDRVVNEQFF. Here the CDR3 DNA reads TGTGCCAGCAGCTCAAACCGGGACAGGGTTGTCAATGAGCAGTTCTTC. The full variable domain, completed using reference TRBV11-2 and TRBJ2-1, is EAGVAQSPRYKIIEKRQSVAFWCNPISGHATLYWYQQILGQGPKLLIQFQNNGVVDDSQLPKDRFSAERLKGVDSTLKIQPAKLEDSAVYLCASSSNRDRVVNEQFFGPGTRLTVL.

In its sample, this clonotype was seen many times. The chain carries TRBV6-1 and TRBJ1-4, with D possibly matching TRBD1 (5 bases). Germline V CDR1 and CDR2: MNHNS, SASEGT. V lost 4 bases, J lost 7 bases, and 16 bases lay in between. This CDR3 has 15 amino acids. The CDR3 is CASSVETEWSEKLFF. The DNA for the CDR3 is TGTGCCAGCAGTGTCGAGACAGAATGGAGTGAAAAACTGTTTTTT.

This clonotype was counted many times. The V and J genes are TRBV19 and TRBJ2-7, with 9 bases matching TRBD1. The CDR3 length is 16 residues. V shed 8 bases, J shed 3 bases, and the junction held 14 bases outside the gene matches. CDR1 and CDR2 (germline): LNHDA, SQIVND (reference sequence). The CDR3 coding sequence is TGTGCCAGTCGACTCTCCGGGACAGGGACCTACTACGAGCAGTACTTC. Protein product: CASRLSGTGTYYEQYF.